The following is a T cell receptor beta chain sequence with its context. Antigen: not known. This sample was taken from a study of T cell responses to AZD1222 COVID-19 vaccine. Regarding the study as a whole: CD4 TCRs associated with vaccination spanned spike, dominating at 160-218 and 743-854. In all cases, repertoires were sampled only after the peak T cell response.

V was clipped by 5 bases and J by 7 bases, with 30 bases between them. The CDR3 totals 18 residues. Germline V gene lookup returns CDR1 SGHTA and CDR2 FQGNSA. Clones were sequenced by immunoSEQ multiplex PCR, and TCRdb holds only the in-frame ones, with some missing. In the table there are about 140,000 clones, around 90% of which are singletons. This sequence joins TRBV7-2 and TRBJ2-7; D is possibly TRBD1 or TRBD2 (5 bases each). Specimen: peripheral blood, collected 28 days after the second AZD1222 dose. This receptor was identified in an adult who received the AZD1222 COVID-19 vaccine. The CDR3 protein is CASSLEGSRTYTILEQYF. The CDR3 coding sequence is TGTGCCAGCAGCCTAGAGGGATCACGGACATATACTATTCTTGAGCAGTACTTC.